Sequencing of this T cell receptor (beta chain) was carried out in a study of blood T cell repertoires in COVID-19. Overall study: The cDNA or gDNA used as material had been derived from T cells, B-cell-depleted T cells, or PBMCs.

Per the original data handling: By means of reference gene primer amplification, nucleated cell counts were estimated. Clones were read by immunoSEQ multiplex PCR, and TCRdb kept only the in-frame ones, dropping some. V, J and clone size derive from that table, while D and trimming were established from the DNA sequence. The table includes roughly 250,000 clones, 87% detected once. This CDR3 is built from 13 residues. V shed 6 bases and J shed 2 bases, with 10 bases lying between them. Germline-derived CDR1 and CDR2 are KGHSH and LQKENI. Assignment of participants to cohorts was predicated upon participant-reported clinical history.

J is TRBJ1-2 and V is TRBV18, with a possible D match to TRBD1 (6 bases). The specimen sequenced was PBMCs or T cells enriched from blood (not recorded which). The source of this sequence is a woman in her 30s with acute COVID-19. CDR3 DNA: TGTGCCAGCTCGGTACAGGGCAACTATGGCTACACCTTC. It translates to CASSVQGNYGYTF.